The TCR beta chain described here comes from a study of blood T cell repertoires in COVID-19. Study-wide background: The United States, Italy and Spain supplied acute and convalescent COVID-19 samples. T cells, B-cell-depleted T cells, or PBMCs supplied cDNA or gDNA.

This clone was seen just once. Original handling: Amplification of reference gene primers provided the estimated nucleated cell counts. Using immunoSEQ multiplex PCR, the repertoire was profiled, and TCRdb retains in-frame clones only, with some absent. The DNA gave D and trimming, while V, J and clone size come from that table. The sample lists roughly 150,000 clones, 75% to 90% occurring once. Trimming pared 7 bases from V and 6 bases from J, leaving 10 bases between. Germline V gene sequence: CDR1 MNHNY, CDR2 SVGAGI (reference sequence). CDR3 size: 12 residues. This sequence was found in a woman in her 70s with acute or convalescent COVID-19. This chain connects TRBV6-6 to TRBJ1-5, with D maybe TRBD1 (5 bases). The sequencing sample was made of peripheral blood. CDR3 residues: CASIGAVQPQHF. In nucleotides, the CDR3 is TGTGCCAGCATAGGGGCTGTTCAGCCCCAGCATTTT.